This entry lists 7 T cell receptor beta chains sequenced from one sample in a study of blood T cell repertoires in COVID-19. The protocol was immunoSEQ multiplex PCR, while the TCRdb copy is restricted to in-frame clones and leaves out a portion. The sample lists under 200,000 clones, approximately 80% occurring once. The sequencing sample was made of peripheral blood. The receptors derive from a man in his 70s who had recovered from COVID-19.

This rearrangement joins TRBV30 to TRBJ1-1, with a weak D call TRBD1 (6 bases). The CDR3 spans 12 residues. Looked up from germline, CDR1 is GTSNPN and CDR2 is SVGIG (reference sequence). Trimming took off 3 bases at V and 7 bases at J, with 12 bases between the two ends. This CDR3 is CAWSPGEIEAFF. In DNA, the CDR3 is TGTGCCTGGAGCCCAGGGGAAATTGAAGCTTTCTTT.

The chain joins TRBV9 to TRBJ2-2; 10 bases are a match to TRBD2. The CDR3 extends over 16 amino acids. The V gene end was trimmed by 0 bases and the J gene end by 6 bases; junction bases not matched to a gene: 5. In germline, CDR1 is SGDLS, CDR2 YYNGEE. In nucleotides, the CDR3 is TGTGCCAGCAGCGTAGTATTAGCGGGAGGCGCCGGGGAGCTGTTTTTT. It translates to CASSVVLAGGAGELFF.

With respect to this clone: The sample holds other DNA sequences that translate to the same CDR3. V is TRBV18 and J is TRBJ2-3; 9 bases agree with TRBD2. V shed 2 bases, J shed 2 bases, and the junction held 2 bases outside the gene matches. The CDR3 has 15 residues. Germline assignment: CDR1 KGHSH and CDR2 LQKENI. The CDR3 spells CASSPAGGTTDTQYF. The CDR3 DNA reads TGTGCCAGCTCACCAGCGGGAGGGACCACAGATACGCAGTATTTT. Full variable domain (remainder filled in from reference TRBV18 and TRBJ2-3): NAGVMQNPRHLVRRRGQEARLRCSPMKGHSHVYWYRQLPEEGLKFMVYLQKENIIDESGMPKERFSAEFPKEGPSILRIQQVVRGDSAAYFCASSPAGGTTDTQYFGPGTRLTVL.

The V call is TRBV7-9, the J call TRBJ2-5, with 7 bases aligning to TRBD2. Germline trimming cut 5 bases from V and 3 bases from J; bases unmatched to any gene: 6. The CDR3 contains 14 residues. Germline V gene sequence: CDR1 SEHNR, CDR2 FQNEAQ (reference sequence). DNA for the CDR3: TGTGCCAGCAGCCTCGGGCTAGCGGAAGAGACCCAGTACTTC. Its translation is CASSLGLAEETQYF.

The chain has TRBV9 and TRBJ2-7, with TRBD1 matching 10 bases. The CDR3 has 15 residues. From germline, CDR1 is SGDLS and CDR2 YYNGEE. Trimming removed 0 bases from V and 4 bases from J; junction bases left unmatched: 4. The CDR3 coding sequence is TGTGCCAGCAGCGTAGAACCGGGACAGGGGTACGAGCAGTACTTC. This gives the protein CASSVEPGQGYEQYF. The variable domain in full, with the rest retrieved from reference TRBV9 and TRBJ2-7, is DSGVTQTPKHLITATGQRVTLRCSPRSGDLSVYWYQQSLDQGLQFLIQYYNGEERAKGNILERFSAQQFPDLHSELNLSSLELGDSALYFCASSVEPGQGYEQYFGPGTRLTVT.

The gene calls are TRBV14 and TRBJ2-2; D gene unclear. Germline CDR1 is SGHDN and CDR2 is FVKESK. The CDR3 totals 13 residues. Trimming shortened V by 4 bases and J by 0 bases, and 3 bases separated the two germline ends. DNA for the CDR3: TGTGCCAGCAGCCTAGCGAACACCGGGGAGCTGTTTTTT. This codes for CASSLANTGELFF.

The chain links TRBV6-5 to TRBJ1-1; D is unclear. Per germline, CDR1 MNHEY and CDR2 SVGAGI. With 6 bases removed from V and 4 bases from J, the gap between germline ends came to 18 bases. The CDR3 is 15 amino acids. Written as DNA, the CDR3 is TGTGCCAGCAGAAGCCTTGAATGGTGGAGCACTGAAGCTTTCTTT. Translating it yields CASRSLEWWSTEAFF.